Sequencing of this T cell receptor (beta chain) was carried out in a study of blood T cell repertoires in COVID-19. Looking at the study overall: The samples span acute and convalescent COVID-19 from the United States, Italy and Spain. In each case, the material was cDNA or gDNA derived from T cells, B-cell-depleted T cells, or PBMCs.

Authors' analysis steps: Using reference gene primer amplification, nucleated cell counts were estimated. Produced via immunoSEQ multiplex PCR; TCRdb's table is partial and in-frame only. V and J calls and clone size follow that table, whereas D and trimming were derived from the DNA. The table records 31,000 or so clones, almost 90% of them present only once. The CDR3 totals 15 residues. Germline CDR1 and CDR2: GTSNPN and SVGIG (reference sequence). The V and J ends lost 4 bases and 3 bases, in that order; junction bases with no gene match: 11. This TCR was sampled from a man between 60 and 70 years old with active COVID-19. Material for sequencing was peripheral blood. The chain recombines TRBV30 with TRBJ2-5; TRBD2 aligns across 7 bases. The CDR3 region has the DNA TGTGCCTGGATTCCCCGAGGGCGGGGGAAAGAGACCCAGTACTTC. As protein: CAWIPRGRGKETQYF.